The rows below give T cell receptor beta chains drawn from one sample of a study of STAT5B mutations in CD4+ large granular lymphocyte leukemia. Profiled with immunoSEQ multiplex PCR; TCRdb holds only in-frame clones, not every one. Among 21,000 or so clones, 79% were seen once, and the ten largest hold roughly 0.43%. The sequenced material came from CD4+ T cells from blood buffy coats. All receptors derive from a human donor in good health. CDR3s include the opening cysteine and the closing phenylalanine or tryptophan. The D gene is left open where the match is weak. Clone sizes are given selectively: once, few, many, or a class where the clone is expanded.

>TRBV19|NA|NA|TRBJ2-1
TGTGCCAGTAGTTGGTCTAGCGCTCGAGGCGGATACAATGAGCAGTTCTTC
CASSWSSARGGYNEQFF
>TRBV28|NA|NA|TRBJ1-1
TGTGCCAGCAGGGTAGCGTTGGGCGGCACTGAAGCTTTCTTT
CASRVALGGTEAFF
>TRBV6-6|TRBD2|NA|TRBJ2-7
TGTGCCAGCTTCCCAGAGCGGGGGCCCTTCTACGAGCAGTACTTC
CASFPERGPFYEQYF
>TRBV11-3|NA|NA|TRBJ2-5
TGTGCCAGCAGCTTAGGCCTAACGACAGACTTAGAGACCCAGTACTTC
CASSLGLTTDLETQYF
>TRBV5-1|NA|once|TRBJ2-5
TGCGCCAGCAGCTTGGTAGACCGGATGGGGGAGACCCAGTACTTC
CASSLVDRMGETQYF
>TRBV5-6|TRBD2|NA|TRBJ2-7
TGTGCCAGCAGCCGAACTGCCCTGACTAGCGGGAGAGGGTACGAGCAGTACTTC
CASSRTALTSGRGYEQYF
>TRBV9|TRBD2|NA|TRBJ2-1
TGTGCCAGCAGCCGAGCGGGGACTAGCGGGAACAATGAGCAGTTCTTC
CASSRAGTSGNNEQFF
>TRBV5-1|TRBD1|few|TRBJ2-5
TGCGCCAGCAGCTTGGAGGGGGCGCAAGAGACCCAGTACTTC
CASSLEGAQETQYF
>TRBV9|NA|NA|TRBJ2-7
TGTGCCAGCAGCGTAGCTGCAGGTGAATCCTACGAGCAGTACTTC
CASSVAAGESYEQYF
>TRBV11-3|TRBD2|NA|TRBJ2-6
TGTGCCAGCAGCTCGGGGACTAGCGGAATCTCTGGGGCCAACGTCCTGACTTTC
CASSSGTSGISGANVLTF
>TRBV6-1|TRBD1|NA|TRBJ2-7
TGTGCCAGCAGTGAAAGGGGGCGCTCCTACGAGCAGTACTTC
CASSERGRSYEQYF
>TRBV4-1|NA|NA|TRBJ2-2
TGCGCCAGCAGCCACGACCGCCATCAAAGGTCCGGGGAGCTGTTTTTT
CASSHDRHQRSGELFF
>TRBV6-5|TRBD2|NA|TRBJ2-7
TGTGCCAGCAGCCCCGGGACTAGAGGCTACGAGCAGTACTTC
CASSPGTRGYEQYF
>TRBV27|TRBD1|NA|TRBJ2-6
TGTGCCAGCAGTTCCGGGACAGGGAGAACTGGGGCCAACGTCCTGACTTTC
CASSSGTGRTGANVLTF
>TRBV25-1|TRBD2|NA|TRBJ2-7
TGTGCCAGCAGTGAAGTCGGTATAGCGGGACCATCCTACGAGCAGTACTTC
CASSEVGIAGPSYEQYF
>TRBV6-1|NA|NA|TRBJ1-3
TGTGCCAGCAGTGAGCCTCTCTCTGGAAACACCATATATTTT
CASSEPLSGNTIYF
>TRBV7-8|NA|NA|TRBJ2-5
TGTGCCAGCAGCTTAGTCGGTCTAAGGGAGACCCAGTACTTC
CASSLVGLRETQYF
>TRBV5-8|NA|few|TRBJ1-2
TGTGCCAGCAGCTTGAGGCAGAACTATGGCTACACCTTC
CASSLRQNYGYTF
>TRBV10-3|NA|NA|TRBJ1-3
TGTGCCATCAGTGCTCTGGGTGGAAACACCATATATTTT
CAISALGGNTIYF
>TRBV5-1|NA|NA|TRBJ1-5
TGCGCCAGCAGCTTGTATGGTAATCAGCCCCAGCATTTT
CASSLYGNQPQHF
>TRBV2|NA|NA|TRBJ2-1
TGTGCCTCGGAAGCCGATTCCTACAATGAGCAGTTCTTC
CASEADSYNEQFF
>TRBV5-4|TRBD2|NA|TRBJ2-3
TGTGCCAGCAGCTTGGTAGCGGGAGGCGGTGATACGCAGTATTTT
CASSLVAGGGDTQYF
>TRBV11-3|TRBD2|once|TRBJ2-3
TGTGCCAGCAGCTCTAGCGGGAGATTGGGGACAGATACGCAGTATTTT
CASSSSGRLGTDTQYF
>TRBV2|NA|few|TRBJ2-2
TGTGCCAGCAATGCACAGGCCGGGGAGCTGTTTTTT
CASNAQAGELFF
>TRBV2|NA|NA|TRBJ1-2
TGTGCCAGCAGTTCTACAGGGAACTATGGCTACACCTTC
CASSSTGNYGYTF
>TRBV30|NA|NA|TRBJ2-3
TGTGCCTGGAGTAGCGAGGTCAGCACAGATACGCAGTATTTT
CAWSSEVSTDTQYF
>TRBV6-5|NA|NA|TRBJ2-2
TGTGCCAGCAGTTACGGAGAGGGCACCGGGGAGCTGTTTTTT
CASSYGEGTGELFF
>TRBV7-9|NA|few|TRBJ2-7
TGTGCCAGCAGCAGTACAGGGTACGAGCAGTACTTC
CASSSTGYEQYF
>TRBV5-5|TRBD2|NA|TRBJ2-7
TGTGCCAGCAGCTTGGCGGAAGCGGGAGGGTATTACGAGCAGTACTTC
CASSLAEAGGYYEQYF
>TRBV27|TRBD1|NA|TRBJ2-3
TGTGCCAGCGGGAGACAGGGCCCCACAGATACGCAGTATTTT
CASGRQGPTDTQYF
>TRBV6-1|NA|NA|TRBJ1-1
TGTGCCAGCAGTGCCCTTTTCTCTGAAGCTTTCTTT
CASSALFSEAFF
>TRBV27|NA|NA|TRBJ1-2
TGTGCCAGCAGTCGTTTGGTCGGGCAGAACAACTATGGCTACACCTTC
CASSRLVGQNNYGYTF
>TRBV7-9|TRBD2|NA|TRBJ2-7
TGTGCCAGCAGCTTAACGGGAGGGGTCTACGAGCAGTACTTC
CASSLTGGVYEQYF